The 9 T cell receptor delta chains below come from one sample, sequenced in a study of gamma-delta chains in newborns, infants, children. TCRdb processed the reads again with the CATT caller. This repertoire shows several thousand delta-chain clones, approximately 3.5% found once; its top ten account for 12% to 15%. Sequencing was carried out using blood. The receptors derive from a child who was a newborn, infant or young child, either healthy, febrile or measles-vaccinated (not recorded which).

Within the sample, this clone is medium-sized. The gene calls are TRDV2 and TRDJ3, with 7 positions matching TRDD3. Trimming removed 3 bases from V and 0 bases from J; junction bases left unmatched: 4. The CDR3 runs to 17 residues. Germline CDR1 and CDR2: GEAIGNYY and EKD. Written as DNA, the CDR3 is TGTGCCTGTGACGTACTGGGGAACTCCTGGGACACCCGACAGATGTTTTTC. Protein sequence: CACDVLGNSWDTRQMFF.

The chain combines TRDV2 with TRDJ3; weak D call: TRDD3 (6 bases). TCRdb records no J gene; here it was assigned by comparing the DNA to germline. V lost 0 bases to trimming and J lost 0 bases, with 17 bases between them. This CDR3 spans 20 amino acids. Germline V gene lookup returns CDR1 GEAIGNYY and CDR2 EKD. This CDR3 reads CACDTGGLGTSSWDTRQMFF. DNA for the CDR3: TGTGCCTGTGACACCGGGGGGCTGGGGACGAGCTCCTGGGACACCCGACAGATGTTTTTC.

By share of the sample, this clone is medium-sized (0.01 to 0.1%). This same CDR3 is encoded by further DNA sequences in the sample. The rearrangement links TRDV2 to TRDJ3; 7 bases match TRDD3. Germline V gene lookup returns CDR1 GEAIGNYY and CDR2 EKD. After removal of 0 bases from V and 2 bases from J, the junction contained 0 bases not matched to a gene. This CDR3 has 16 residues. This CDR3 reads CACDTWGTWDTRQMFF. CDR3 in DNA: TGTGCCTGTGACACCTGGGGGACCTGGGACACCCGACAGATGTTTTTC.

This rearrangement joins TRDV2 to TRDJ3; 13 bases agree with TRDD3. Germline trimming cut 0 bases from V and 4 bases from J; bases unmatched to any gene: 8. This CDR3 region has 20 residues. Looked up from germline, CDR1 is GEAIGNYY and CDR2 is EKD. Written as DNA, the CDR3 is TGTGCCTGTGACACCGTACTGGGGGATACGCGCTTATGGGACACCCGACAGATGTTTTTC. It translates to CACDTVLGDTRLWDTRQMFF.

In this sample, this clone turned up a few times. The chain carries TRAV29/DV5 and TRDJ1, with 10 bases matching TRDD3. CDR1 and CDR2 (germline): NSMFDY, ISSIKDK. The CDR3 totals 20 residues. J was trimmed by 0 bases and V by 0 bases; bases with no gene match: 17. The CDR3 loop is CAASGPKHWGIHPYTDKLIF. CDR3 nucleotide sequence: TGTGCAGCAAGCGGACCTAAGCATTGGGGGATACATCCGTACACCGATAAACTCATCTTT.

This chain links TRDV1 with TRDJ1; 10 bases fit TRDD3. J gave up 4 bases and V 0 bases, and 14 bases lay outside the gene matches. From germline, CDR1 is TSWWSYY and CDR2 QGS. The CDR3 totals 19 residues. CDR3 nucleotides: TGTGCTCTTGGGGAACTGGTCCCACTGGGGGATCCGAGGGGCGATAAACTCATCTTT. It is translated as CALGELVPLGDPRGDKLIF.

This chain uses TRDV1 with TRDJ2; TRDD3 matches at 12 bases. CDR3 length: 18 amino acids. CDR1 and CDR2 from the germline V gene are TSWWSYY and QGS. The J segment lost 6 bases and the V segment lost 4 bases, leaving 12 bases of the junction unmatched. CDR3 sequence reads: CALGGRPGTGGYPAQLFF. In DNA, the CDR3 is TGTGCTCTTGGGGGGCGTCCCGGTACTGGGGGATACCCAGCACAACTCTTCTTT.

The genes are TRDV1 and TRDJ2; D is possibly TRDD2 or TRDD3 (6 bases each). This CDR3 is 20 amino acids long. V lost 4 bases and J lost 5, with 29 bases in between. Germline CDR1 reads TSWWSYY; CDR2 reads QGS. The chain's CDR3 is CALGGLPLDPGEPKTAQLFF. The CDR3 nucleotides read TGTGCTCTTGGGGGCCTTCCCCTCGACCCTGGGGAACCAAAAACAGCACAACTCTTCTTT.

The chain recombines TRDV2 with TRDJ2, with 13 bases aligning to TRDD3. J lost 6 bases, V lost 3 bases, and 6 bases had no gene match. The CDR3 is made up of 16 amino acids. CDR1 is GEAIGNYY and CDR2 is EKD in the germline V gene. CDR3 protein: CACDATGGYEAAQLFF. CDR3 DNA: TGTGCCTGTGACGCTACTGGGGGATACGAGGCAGCACAACTCTTCTTT.